These 18 T cell receptor beta chains were sequenced from one sample in a study of T cell responses to AZD1222 COVID-19 vaccine. Sequenced by immunoSEQ multiplex PCR; TCRdb stores in-frame clones only, minus some. The table shows more than 130,000 clones, with over 75% occurring only once. This specimen consisted of peripheral blood, obtained on day 0 of AZD1222 vaccination. All receptors derive from an adult in good health.

The chain couples TRBV9 to TRBJ2-7, with a possible D match to TRBD2 (6 bases). Trimming cost V 0 bases and J 0 bases, with 16 bases left between them. Germline-derived CDR1 and CDR2 are SGDLS and YYNGEE. This CDR3 has 17 residues. DNA of the CDR3: TGTGCCAGCAGCGTAGGAGGGAAGCTGGGGGGCTCCTACGAGCAGTACTTC. Encoded protein: CASSVGGKLGGSYEQYF.

The chain employs TRBV6-2 or TRBV6-3 and TRBJ2-2; 7 bases align to TRBD1. Germline V gives CDR1 MNHEY, CDR2 SVGEGT. With 4 bases clipped from V and 0 bases from J, the junction kept 8 bases outside the gene matches. The CDR3 has 17 amino acids. In DNA form, the CDR3 reads TGTGCCAGCAGTTCAGTGCGCCAGGGGGCGAACACCGGGGAGCTGTTTTTT. Its protein product is CASSSVRQGANTGELFF.

This clone was observed a few times. CDR3 sequence (DNA): TGTGCCAGCAGCCTCCGGGACCTAAGTCAAGAGACCCAGTACTTC. As protein: CASSLRDLSQETQYF. The chain has TRBV3-1 (or the pseudogene TRBV3-2) and TRBJ2-5; the D call may be TRBD1 or TRBD2 (5 bases each). The CDR3 contains 15 residues. With 4 bases removed from V and 2 bases from J, the gap between germline ends came to 14 bases. Germline CDR1 and CDR2: LGHDT and YNNKEL (reference sequence).

This sequence joins TRBV5-1 and TRBJ2-3, with 10 bases that match TRBD1. CDR3 length equals 15 residues. The V and J ends lost 4 bases and 2 bases, in that order; junction bases with no gene match: 4. In germline, CDR1 is SGHRS, CDR2 YFSETQ. Written as DNA, the CDR3 is TGCGCCAGCAGCGCGGGACAGGGGAACACAGATACGCAGTATTTT. It encodes CASSAGQGNTDTQYF.

CDR3 region: CSSEGRVPTGELFF. CDR3 sequence (DNA): TGCAGCTCCGAGGGCAGGGTGCCCACCGGGGAGCTGTTTTTT. The chain joins TRBV29-1 to TRBJ2-2; D tentatively fits TRBD1 or TRBD2 (5 bases each). The CDR3 sequence is 14 residues long. Trimming cost V 8 bases and J 4 bases, with 17 bases left between them. CDR1 SQVTM and CDR2 ANQGSEA come from the germline V gene.

V usage is TRBV2 and J usage is TRBJ1-6, with TRBD1 identical over 7 bases. The CDR3 spans 16 residues. The V and J ends lost 2 bases and 9 bases, in that order; junction bases with no gene match: 10. The germline gives CDR1 SNHLY, CDR2 FYNNEI. The CDR3 sequence: CASSELGTERGSPLHF. The CDR3 DNA reads TGTGCCAGCAGTGAATTGGGGACAGAGCGTGGTTCACCCCTCCACTTT.

The chain carries TRBV12-5 and TRBJ1-5; D uncertain. Germline CDR1 reads LGHNT; CDR2 reads FRNRAP. Trimming removed 5 bases at V and 2 bases at J, with 7 bases between. The CDR3 has 13 amino acids. The CDR3 sequence is CASGLEGNQPQHF. CDR3 bases: TGTGCTAGTGGTCTAGAGGGCAATCAGCCCCAGCATTTT.

This clone was seen a few times. Other nucleotide sequences from this sample produce the same CDR3. The chain carries TRBV30 and TRBJ1-5; D is unresolved. The V gene's germline CDR1 is GTSNPN and CDR2 SVGIG (reference sequence). V was shortened by 1 base and J by 1 base, with 2 bases between the two germline ends. CDR3 length: 12 amino acids. The CDR3 is CAWSGSNQPQHF. Here the CDR3 DNA reads TGTGCCTGGAGTGGGAGCAATCAGCCCCAGCATTTT. The variable domain in full, completed from reference TRBV30 and TRBJ1-5, reads SQTIHQWPATLVQPVGSPLSLECTVEGTSNPNLYWYRQAAGRGLQLLFYSVGIGQISSEVPQNLSASRPQDRQFILSSKKLLLSDSGFYLCAWSGSNQPQHFGDGTRLSIL.

This chain joins TRBV6-1 and TRBJ1-2; 8 bases are shared with TRBD1. The ends lost 4 bases at V and 4 bases at J; junction bases unmatched: 11. Germline V CDR1 and CDR2: MNHNS, SASEGT. The CDR3 spans 16 residues. In DNA form, the CDR3 reads TGTGCCAGCAGTGGGGGGACAGGCCGTCCCTCCTATGGCTACACCTTC. Translating gives CASSGGTGRPSYGYTF.

This clone was recorded only once. The gene calls are TRBV13 and TRBJ2-7; perhaps TRBD2 as D (6 bases). Trimming removed 6 bases from V and 0 bases from J, with 6 bases in between. This CDR3 is built from 12 residues. Germline V lookup: CDR1 PRHDT, CDR2 FYEKMQ (reference sequence). DNA for the CDR3: TGTGCCAGCAGGGGGGGCTCCTACGAGCAGTACTTC. Amino acid sequence: CASRGGSYEQYF.

The CDR3 nucleotides are TGTGCCGCTGGGACTAGCGGGAGCGGAAGAGGGGATACGCAGTATTTT. Translation gives CAAGTSGSGRGDTQYF. The chain carries TRBV19 and TRBJ2-3; 14 nucleotides align to TRBD2. The CDR3 has 16 residues. The V gene's germline CDR1 is LNHDA and CDR2 SQIVND (reference sequence). Germline trimming cut 11 bases from V and 6 bases from J; bases unmatched to any gene: 13.

The chain combines TRBV5-6 with TRBJ1-2; a possible D gene is TRBD1 (6 bases). V was cut by 7 bases and J by 9 bases, with 25 bases left in between. CDR1 is SGHDT, CDR2 YYEEEE, per germline. CDR3 size: 15 residues. The CDR3 loop is CASLLMTGVRWSYTF. The DNA for the CDR3 is TGTGCCAGCTTACTAATGACAGGCGTGAGGTGGAGCTACACCTTC.

The chain uses TRBV6-5 and TRBJ1-1; 7 positions match TRBD1. The ends lost 2 bases at V and 1 base at J; junction bases unmatched: 7. Germline assignment: CDR1 MNHEY and CDR2 SVGAGI. This CDR3 spans 16 amino acids. CDR3 coding DNA: TGTGCCAGCAGTTACAGAGAGACAGGGCGGAACACTGAAGCTTTCTTT. Protein product: CASSYRETGRNTEAFF.

The gene calls are TRBV5-5 and TRBJ1-6, with 7 bases aligning to TRBD1. Trimming at V came to 0 bases and at J to 9 bases, leaving 6 bases not matched to a gene. The CDR3 extends over 15 amino acids. Germline CDR1 and CDR2: SGHKS and YYEKEE (reference sequence). The CDR3 spells CASSLEGQEVSPLHF. In DNA, the CDR3 is TGTGCCAGCAGCTTGGAAGGACAGGAAGTTTCACCCCTCCACTTT.

This clone was detected a few times. The V call is TRBV19, the J call TRBJ2-3; TRBD1 matches 10 bases. From germline, CDR1 is LNHDA and CDR2 SQIVND (reference sequence). V trimming: 3 bases; J trimming: 5 bases; junction bases outside the gene matches: 11. This CDR3 has 17 amino acids. The chain's CDR3 is CASSMGRQGAKGDTQYF. The CDR3 DNA follows: TGTGCCAGTAGTATGGGAAGACAGGGGGCGAAAGGAGATACGCAGTATTTT.

The V and J genes are TRBV7-2 and TRBJ2-4; 7 bases line up with TRBD2. V shed 0 bases and J 1 base; nucleotides not matched to a gene: 12. This CDR3 has 19 residues. CDR1 is SGHTA, CDR2 FQGNSA, per germline. CDR3: CASSLAGLIGVFAKNIQYF. The CDR3 DNA is TGTGCCAGCAGCTTAGCGGGACTAATCGGAGTTTTTGCCAAAAACATTCAGTACTTC.

The chain couples TRBV19 to TRBJ1-3; 8 nucleotides agree with TRBD1. Germline V gives CDR1 LNHDA, CDR2 SQIVND (reference sequence). Trimming cost V 3 bases and J 4 bases; bases outside gene matches: 2. The length of the CDR3 is 14 residues. CDR3 sequence reads: CASSIRGRGNTIYF. CDR3 nucleotides: TGTGCCAGTAGTATCAGGGGGCGCGGAAACACCATATATTTT. The whole variable domain, remainder taken from reference TRBV19 and TRBJ1-3, is DGGITQSPKYLFRKEGQNVTLSCEQNLNHDAMYWYRQDPGQGLRLIYYSQIVNDFQKGDIAEGYSVSREKKESFPLTVTSAQKNPTAFYLCASSIRGRGNTIYFGEGSWLTVV.

CDR3 nucleotides: TGCGCCAGCAGCTTGAGAGGTTTGGGGGCCGAAACGTCCTATGGCTACACCTTC. Its translation is CASSLRGLGAETSYGYTF. This chain connects TRBV5-1 to TRBJ1-2; perhaps TRBD1 as D (6 bases). Trimming left V 1 base short and J 4 bases short, with 23 bases between. Germline CDR1 reads SGHRS; CDR2 reads YFSETQ. This CDR3 is 18 amino acids long.